This TCR beta chain was profiled in a study of low-dose radiotherapy and immunotherapy resistance in tumors. Study overall: In Cohort 2, 1 Gy per fraction was delivered every two weeks, for a total of 13 Gy over 26 weeks.

TRAV- and TRBV-specific primers, spanning alpha and beta chains, primed first-strand cDNA. The authors ran 15 to 25 PCR cycles to amplify TCRs with a constant-region primer and V-primer adapter. TCRdb fed the reads into MiXCR, producing one record per CDR3 protein. The data hold 95,000 to 100,000 distinct CDR3 sequences, with less than 25% observed a single time. This CDR3 spans 16 amino acids. Trimming shortened V by 6 bases and J by 6 bases, and 21 bases separated the two germline ends. Indicated time point: after trial treatment. Treatment here: LDRT plus nivolumab, ipilimumab, low-dose cyclophosphamide and aspirin (RACIN trial).

This TCR derives from a male donor with prostate cancer. The rearrangement joins TRBV12-3 or TRBV12-4 to TRBJ2-1; tentatively, D is TRBD2 (6 bases). This specimen consisted of PBMCs, obtained after low-dose radiotherapy plus immunotherapy. The CDR3, as DNA: TGTGCCAGCAGCGCCGCACTAGCCGGGGAGCTCAATGAGCAGTTCTTC. It is translated as CASSAALAGELNEQFF.